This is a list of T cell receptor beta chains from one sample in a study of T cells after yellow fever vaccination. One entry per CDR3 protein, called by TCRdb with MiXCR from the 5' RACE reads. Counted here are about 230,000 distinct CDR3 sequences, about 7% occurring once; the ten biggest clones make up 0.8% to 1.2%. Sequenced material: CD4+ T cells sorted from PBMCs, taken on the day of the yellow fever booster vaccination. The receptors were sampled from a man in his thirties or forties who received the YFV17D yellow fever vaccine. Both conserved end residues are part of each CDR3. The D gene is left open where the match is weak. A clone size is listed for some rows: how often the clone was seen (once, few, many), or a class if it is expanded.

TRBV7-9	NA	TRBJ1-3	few	TGTGCCAGCAGCGCCGCCCACTCTGGAAACACCATATATTTT	CASSAAHSGNTIYF
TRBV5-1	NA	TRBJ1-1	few	TGCGCCAGCAGCTTGGCTGGGACGGACACTGAAGCTTTCTTT	CASSLAGTDTEAFF
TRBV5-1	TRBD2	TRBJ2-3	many	TGCGCCAGCAGCGAGGGACTAGCGGGAGTGGCAGCAGATACGCAGTATTTT	CASSEGLAGVAADTQYF
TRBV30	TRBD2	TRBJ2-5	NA	TGTGCCTGGACCCGGCTAGCGGGAGGCGGGGAGACCCAGTACTTC	CAWTRLAGGGETQYF
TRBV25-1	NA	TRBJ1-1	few	TGTGCCGTGCCCACCGGGGACATGAACACTGAAGCTTTCTTT	CAVPTGDMNTEAFF
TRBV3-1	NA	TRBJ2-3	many	TGTGCCAGCAGCCAAAGTCCTTATACGCAGTATTTT	CASSQSPYTQYF
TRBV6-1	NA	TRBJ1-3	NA	TGTGCCAGCAGCCCCCGCGTGGGACCGATCGGAAACACCATATATTTT	CASSPRVGPIGNTIYF
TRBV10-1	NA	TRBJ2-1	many	TGCGCCAGCAGTGTTGCCAGAAAGGGCTCCTACAATGAGCAGTTCTTC	CASSVARKGSYNEQFF
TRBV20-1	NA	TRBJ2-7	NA	TGCAGCGCTAAGAGTCGGGCGGGGCTGGGTTCCTCCTACGAGCAGTACTTC	CSAKSRAGLGSSYEQYF
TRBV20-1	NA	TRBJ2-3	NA	TGCAGTGCTAGACTAAGCACAGATACGCAGTATTTT	CSARLSTDTQYF
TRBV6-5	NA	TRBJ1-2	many	TGTGCCAGCAGTTACAGGGGTGACTACACCTTC	CASSYRGDYTF
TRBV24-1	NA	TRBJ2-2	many	TGTGCCACCAGTGATTCTCAGGGGAACACCGGGGAGCTGTTTTTT	CATSDSQGNTGELFF
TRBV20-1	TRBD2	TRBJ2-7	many	TGCAGTGCCTCGGGGGGTTCCGAGCAGTACTTC	CSASGGSEQYF
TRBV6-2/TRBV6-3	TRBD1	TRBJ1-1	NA	TGTGCCAGCAGTCCGACAGGGTTCCCTGAAGCTTTCTTT	CASSPTGFPEAFF
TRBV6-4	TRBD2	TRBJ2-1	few	TGTGCCAGCAGTGGCCTAGCGGGAGTATATAATGAGCAGTTCTTC	CASSGLAGVYNEQFF
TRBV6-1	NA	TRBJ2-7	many	TGTGCCAGCAGTGCAAGTGGGACGGCCTACGAGCAGTACTTC	CASSASGTAYEQYF
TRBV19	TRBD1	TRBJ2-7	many	TGTGCCAGTAGTATCATCGGACAGGGGTCGTACGAGCAGTACTTC	CASSIIGQGSYEQYF
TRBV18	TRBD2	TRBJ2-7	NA	TGTGCCAGCTCAGGACTAGCGGGAAGTACCTACGAGCAGTACTTC	CASSGLAGSTYEQYF
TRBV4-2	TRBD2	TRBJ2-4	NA	TGTGCCAGCAGCCAAGATCTAGCGGGGAGAAACATTCAGTACTTC	CASSQDLAGRNIQYF
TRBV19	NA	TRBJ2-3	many	TGTGCCAGTAGTGGCCCGACAGTTGGCACAGATACGCAGTATTTT	CASSGPTVGTDTQYF
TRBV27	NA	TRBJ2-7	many	TGTGCCAGCAGTTTTCCCGGGTCCAACGAGCAGTACTTC	CASSFPGSNEQYF
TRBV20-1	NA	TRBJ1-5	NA	TGCAGTGCCACGAGGGTCGCGGAGGCACTTCAGCCCCAGCATTTT	CSATRVAEALQPQHF
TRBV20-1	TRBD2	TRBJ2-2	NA	TGCAGTGCTAGAGATTGGGGTAGCGGGAGAAACACCGGGGAGCTGTTTTTT	CSARDWGSGRNTGELFF
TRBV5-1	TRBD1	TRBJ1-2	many	TGCGCCAGCAGCTCTCCGGACAGGGAGGCCTATGGCTACACCTTC	CASSSPDREAYGYTF
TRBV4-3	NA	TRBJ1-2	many	TGCGCCAGCAGCCAAGCTGTCCAGCACAGCTTCTATGGCTACACCTTC	CASSQAVQHSFYGYTF
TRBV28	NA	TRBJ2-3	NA	TGTGCCAGCAGTACGTATTCTCGAGGCACAGATACGCAGTATTTT	CASSTYSRGTDTQYF
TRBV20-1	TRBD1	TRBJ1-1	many	TGCAGTGCTATGAATCCCGGGACAGGGGACACTGAAGCTTTCTTT	CSAMNPGTGDTEAFF
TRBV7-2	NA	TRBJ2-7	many	TGTGCCAGCAGCTTAGAGCGAACCTACGAGCAGTACTTC	CASSLERTYEQYF
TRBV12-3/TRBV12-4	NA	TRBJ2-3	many	TGTGCCAGCAGTCCCGTTAGGTTCACAGATACGCAGTATTTT	CASSPVRFTDTQYF
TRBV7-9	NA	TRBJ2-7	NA	TGTGCCAGCAGCCCGGGGACCTTGCAGTACTTC	CASSPGTLQYF
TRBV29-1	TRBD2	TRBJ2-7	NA	TGCAGCGTTGGGATTAGCGGGAGGTTGGTTTACGAGCAGTACTTC	CSVGISGRLVYEQYF
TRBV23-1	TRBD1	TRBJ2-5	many	TGCGCCAGCAGTCAATCGAGGGACAGCGTGCCCCAGTACTTC	CASSQSRDSVPQYF
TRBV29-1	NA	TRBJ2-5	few	TGCAGCGTAAAACTACTGACAAGGCAAGAGACCCAGTACTTC	CSVKLLTRQETQYF
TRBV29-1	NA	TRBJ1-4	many	TGCAGCACCCGGGACAACGAAAAACTGTTTTTT	CSTRDNEKLFF
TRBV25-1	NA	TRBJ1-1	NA	TGTGCCAGCGGTGGACCCTTCGGGGGAAACACTGAAGCTTTCTTT	CASGGPFGGNTEAFF
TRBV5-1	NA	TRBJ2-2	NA	TGCGCCAGCAGCTTGGGGGCCGTGGGTCCCGGGGAGCTGTTTTTT	CASSLGAVGPGELFF
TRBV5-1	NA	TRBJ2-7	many	TGCGCCAGCAGCCTCCGGGACCAAGGAGAGCAGTACTTC	CASSLRDQGEQYF
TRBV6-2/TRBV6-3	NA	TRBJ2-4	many	TGTGCCAGCAGTTACGAGGGTACCGTAAACATTCAGTACTTC	CASSYEGTVNIQYF
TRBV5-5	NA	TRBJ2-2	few	TGTGCCAGCAGCGATAGACAGGACAACACCGGGGAGCTGTTTTTT	CASSDRQDNTGELFF
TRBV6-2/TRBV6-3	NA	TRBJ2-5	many	TGTGCCCCACCGGCGACCCAGTACTTC	CAPPATQYF
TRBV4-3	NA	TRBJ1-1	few	TGCGCCAGCAGCCGCGAGGCACAGGGGAACACTGAAGCTTTCTTT	CASSREAQGNTEAFF
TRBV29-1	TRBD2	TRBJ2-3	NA	TGCAGCGTGCGTGGGGGGGAGTTACCCACAGATACGCAGTATTTT	CSVRGGELPTDTQYF
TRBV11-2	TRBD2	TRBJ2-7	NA	TGTGCCAGCAGCTTAAGGGGGGGACTAGCGGGAACAAGCTCCTACGAGCAGTACTTC	CASSLRGGLAGTSSYEQYF